This T cell receptor beta chain came from a study of OX40 agonist ivuxolimab in advanced cancers. Study at large: Patients in the trial were receiving intravenous ivuxolimab every 2 weeks, at doses of 0.01 to 10 mg/kg. Points from the study as a whole: Some nonresponders additionally presented with little normalized T-cell clonal expansion.

Assay used: immunoSEQ multiplex PCR; TCRdb lists only in-frame clones, some missing. The repertoire has some 97,000 clones, 90% of them found once; the top ten carry roughly 0.16%. A note on this clone: The antigen is unknown.

Germline values: CDR1 ENHRY, CDR2 SYGVKD. J lost 1 base, V lost 0 bases, and 1 base had no gene match. The CDR3 totals 15 residues. The chain combines TRBV10-3 with TRBJ1-2, with 8 positions matching TRBD1. This material consisted of CD4+ or CD8+ T cells sorted from blood, taken in a trial of the OX40 agonist ivuxolimab. This clonotype was obtained from an adult with an advanced solid tumor such as melanoma, head and neck, liver or kidney cancer. CDR3: CAISESDRVNYGYTF. CDR3 in DNA: TGTGCCATCAGTGAGTCGGACAGGGTTAACTATGGCTACACCTTC.